This TCR beta chain was captured in a study of identical twins (dated by TCRdb to about 2016). General notes on the study: TCR alpha and beta repertoires from monozygotic twins, unrelated adults of various ages and cord blood were deep-sequenced to test whether fetal clonotypes persist. To rule out contamination, replicate twin experiments were performed at different times with different library preparation protocols.

All donors were healthy Caucasians. Three pairs of female monozygotic twins, all aged about 18 to 29 years, made up the twin cohort. CD4+ and CD8+ T cell populations were isolated with positive isolation kits from Invitrogen. Details on this clonotype: Its antigen target is currently unknown. Per-base quality was not reported, and no clone a single base away is much larger than it.

To prepare the library, 5' RACE was applied. The instrument given in TCRdb is Illumina HiSeq 2000. Template switching introduced a universal primer binding site; the final cDNA contained a unique molecular identifier, enabling accurate counting of TCR cDNA molecules. Specific primers in the conserved constant-segment region were used to synthesize first-strand cDNA for TCR alpha and beta chains. To control for contamination, every cDNA library carried two barcodes: a SMART-Mk sample barcode plus Illumina barcodes. TruSeq adapter sequences and Illumina sample barcodes were added in two successive PCR steps. The TCR alpha and beta cDNA libraries were sequenced on the Illumina HiSeq platform using custom primers. Turning to the authors' computational methods: MiGEC processed the raw reads to extract unique molecular identifiers, while MiXCR was used to determine the CDR3 positions. For each individual, recombination models were inferred using an EM algorithm with the repgenHMM and IGoR tools. The analysis of shared clonotypes was done with the tcR package in R, with sharing normalized by the product of cloneset sizes. To study raw recombination without the effects of thymic and clonal selection, out-of-frame nonproductive sequences were analyzed. The public reads were run again by TCRdb, first through fastp at Q25 and then through MiXCR, and only productive beta chains were kept. CDR3 protein duplicates are merged, each entry listing the most common genes and DNA. These V and J calls originate from TCRdb's pipeline instead of the authors' own analysis. The sample profile shows approximately 220,000 distinct CDR3 sequences; around 7.6% of them were found once. The ten largest clones represent roughly 5.4% of the sample.

The CDR3 measures 13 amino acids from cysteine to phenylalanine. Only the CDR3 DNA is retained, 39 bases long and in frame from the first base. Deletion took 5 bases off V and 2 bases off J, with a span of 10 bases between the germline ends. The germline V gene (reference sequence) supplies CDR1 PRHDT and CDR2 FYEKMQ. The paper as a whole reports these results and caveats: Compared with coincidental sharing between unrelated individuals, out-of-frame TCR alpha sequences shared between twins showed an excess of sequences with low generation probability. The excess sharing between twins in beta out-of-frame sequences was weaker because fewer shared sequences reduced the signal-to-noise ratio. Zero-insertion analyses could be partly confounded by invariant T cells such as MAIT and iNKT, although diverse VJ usage argued against such confounding for most clonotypes. Because the same donors could not be followed over many years, the conclusions relied on cross-sectional statistical analysis. Recombination models systematically underestimated out-of-frame TCR alpha sharing in monozygotic twins but agreed with sharing between unrelated individuals. Abundant cord blood beta clonotypes carried fewer insertions; young adult naive repertoires showed a weaker similar trend, while memory repertoires showed none.

The data also belong to a second study, concerning yellow fever vaccine responses in identical twins. Per the second study: According to the authors, in identical twins the way T cells responded to vaccination appeared partly convergent and partly personalized. Focusing on identical twins, the study followed the T cell clones that responded to the vaccine, and did so with precision.

The sequenced material came from CD8+ T cells sorted from blood. The V gene is TRBV13 and the J gene is TRBJ2-7; the D gene remains uncertain. This clonotype was sampled from a young woman in good health. The CDR3 protein sequence reads: CASSQGPPYEQYF. In nucleotide form, the sequence is TGTGCCAGCAGCCAAGGACCTCCCTACGAGCAGTACTTC.